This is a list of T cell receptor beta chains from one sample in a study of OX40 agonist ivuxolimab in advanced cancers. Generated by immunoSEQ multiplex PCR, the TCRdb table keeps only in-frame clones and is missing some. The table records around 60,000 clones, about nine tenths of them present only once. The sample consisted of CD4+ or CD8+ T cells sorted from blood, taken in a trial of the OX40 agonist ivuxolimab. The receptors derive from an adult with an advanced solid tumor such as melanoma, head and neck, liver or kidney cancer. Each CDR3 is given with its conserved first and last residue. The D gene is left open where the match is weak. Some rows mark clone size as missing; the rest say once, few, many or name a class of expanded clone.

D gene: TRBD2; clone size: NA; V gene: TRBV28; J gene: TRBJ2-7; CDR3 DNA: TGTGCCAGCAGACCAACTAGCGGGACCCCCTACGAGCAGTACTTC; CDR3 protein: CASRPTSGTPYEQYF
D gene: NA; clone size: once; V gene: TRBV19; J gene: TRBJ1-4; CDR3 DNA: TGTGCCAGTACTCCCTCCGGGGCAGGGGTTGAAAAACTGTTTTTT; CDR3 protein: CASTPSGAGVEKLFF
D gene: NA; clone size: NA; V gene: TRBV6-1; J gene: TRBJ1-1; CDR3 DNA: TGTGCCAGCAACCTCTTGGGAACCCCTGAAGCTTTCTTT; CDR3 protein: CASNLLGTPEAFF
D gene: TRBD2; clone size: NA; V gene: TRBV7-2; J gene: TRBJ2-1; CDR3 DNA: TGTGCCAGCAGCCTGACTAGCGGGAGGGCCTCGCGGGGAAATGAGCAGTTCTTC; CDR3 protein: CASSLTSGRASRGNEQFF
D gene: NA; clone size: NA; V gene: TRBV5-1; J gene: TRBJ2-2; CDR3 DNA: TGCGCCAGCAGACATACCCTGGGGAACACCGGGGAGCTGTTTTTT; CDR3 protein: CASRHTLGNTGELFF
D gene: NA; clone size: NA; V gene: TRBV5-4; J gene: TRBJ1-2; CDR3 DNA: TGTGCCAGCAGCAAGGACGTCCGGGCGGATAACTATGGCTACACCTTC; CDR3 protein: CASSKDVRADNYGYTF
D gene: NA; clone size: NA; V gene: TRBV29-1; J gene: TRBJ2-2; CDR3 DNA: TGCAGCGTTGAAAAACGGGGAAAGGGCCCCGGGGAGCTGTTTTTT; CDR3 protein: CSVEKRGKGPGELFF
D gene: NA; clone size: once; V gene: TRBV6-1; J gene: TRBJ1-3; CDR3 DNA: TGTGCCAGCAGTCCCCGCTCTGGAAACACCATATATTTT; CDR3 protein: CASSPRSGNTIYF
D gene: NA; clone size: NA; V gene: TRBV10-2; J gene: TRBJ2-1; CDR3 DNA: TGCGCCAGCAAGGAGCTAGAGGGTGAGCAGTTCTTC; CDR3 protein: CASKELEGEQFF
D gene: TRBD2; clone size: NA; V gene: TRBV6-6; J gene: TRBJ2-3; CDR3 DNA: TGTGCCAGCAGGCGGGGACTAGCGGATAACACAGATACGCAGTATTTT; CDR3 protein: CASRRGLADNTDTQYF
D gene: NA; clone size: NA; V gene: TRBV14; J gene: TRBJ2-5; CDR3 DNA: TGTGCCAGCAGCTCGGGGGAGACCCAGTACTTC; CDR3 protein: CASSSGETQYF
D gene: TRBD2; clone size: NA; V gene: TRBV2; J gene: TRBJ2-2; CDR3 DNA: TGTGCCAGCAGTGAAGGATCAGTCAGACTAGCGGGGGGTGGTACCGGGGAGCTGTTTTTT; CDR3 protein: CASSEGSVRLAGGGTGELFF
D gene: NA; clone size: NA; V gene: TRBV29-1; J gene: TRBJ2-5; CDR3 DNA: TGCAGCGGTGCCACGGATAGTGAGACCCAGTACTTC; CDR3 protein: CSGATDSETQYF
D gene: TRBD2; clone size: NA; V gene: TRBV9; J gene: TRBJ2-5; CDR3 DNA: TGTGCCAGCAGCGTTACTGGCGGGGGGGCTGGGGAGACCCAGTACTTC; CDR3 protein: CASSVTGGGAGETQYF
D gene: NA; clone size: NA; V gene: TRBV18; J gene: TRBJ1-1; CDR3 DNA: TGTGCCAGCTCATTCCTAGGGGGGAACACTGAAGCTTTCTTT; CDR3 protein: CASSFLGGNTEAFF
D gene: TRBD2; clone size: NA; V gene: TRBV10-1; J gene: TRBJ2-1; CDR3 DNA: TGCGCCAGCAGTGAGCATCAAGCGGGAGGCGGTGAGCAGTTCTTC; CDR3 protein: CASSEHQAGGGEQFF
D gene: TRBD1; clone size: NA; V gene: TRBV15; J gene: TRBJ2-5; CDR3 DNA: TGTGCCACCAGCAGAGAGACAGGGGAGGAGACCCAGTACTTC; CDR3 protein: CATSRETGEETQYF
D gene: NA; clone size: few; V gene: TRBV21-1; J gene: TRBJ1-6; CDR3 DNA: TGTGCCAGCACAGAGGGACAGAAAAATTCACCCCTCCACTTT; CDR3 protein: CASTEGQKNSPLHF
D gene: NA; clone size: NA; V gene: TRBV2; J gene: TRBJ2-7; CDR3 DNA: TGTGCCAGCCGGGACATTACCTACGAGCAGTACTTC; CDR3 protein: CASRDITYEQYF
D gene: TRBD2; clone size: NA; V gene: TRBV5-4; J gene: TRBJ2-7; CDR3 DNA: TGTGCCAGCAGCTCGGGGTTGGCTAGCGGGGGGAACGAGCAGTACTTC; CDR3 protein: CASSSGLASGGNEQYF
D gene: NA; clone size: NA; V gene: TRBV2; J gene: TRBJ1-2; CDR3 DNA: TGTGCCAGCAGTGTAATAAGGGGGAAGACTGCCCTTTTC; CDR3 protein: CASSVIRGKTALF
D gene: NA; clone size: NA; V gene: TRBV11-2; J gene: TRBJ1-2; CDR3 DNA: TGTGCCAGCAGCTTAGGGGGACTCGGAGGCTACACCTTC; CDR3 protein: CASSLGGLGGYTF
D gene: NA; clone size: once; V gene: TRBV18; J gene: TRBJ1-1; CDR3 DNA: TGTGCCAGCTCACCACTTGAAGGGAACACTGAAGCTTTCTTT; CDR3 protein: CASSPLEGNTEAFF
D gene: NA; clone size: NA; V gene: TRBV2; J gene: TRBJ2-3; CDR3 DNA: TGTGCCAGCTCGGGACGAGGGACAGATACGCAGTATTTT; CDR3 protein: CASSGRGTDTQYF
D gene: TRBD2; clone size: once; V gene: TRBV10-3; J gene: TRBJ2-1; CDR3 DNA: TGTGCCATCCAGGGAAGCTCCGGGACTAGAGAAGACAATGAGCAGTTCTTC; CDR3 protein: CAIQGSSGTREDNEQFF
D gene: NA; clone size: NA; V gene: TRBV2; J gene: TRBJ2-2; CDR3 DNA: TGTGCCAGCAGGATACAGGGCTCCGGGGAGCTGTTTTTT; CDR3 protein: CASRIQGSGELFF
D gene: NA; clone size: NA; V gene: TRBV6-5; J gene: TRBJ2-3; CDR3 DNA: TGTGCCAGCCGGGGCAGCGGCACAGATACGCAGTATTTT; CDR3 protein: CASRGSGTDTQYF
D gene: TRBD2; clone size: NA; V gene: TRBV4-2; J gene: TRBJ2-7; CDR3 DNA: TGTGCCAGCAGCCAAGCTAGCGGGTCCTACGAGCAGTACTTC; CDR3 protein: CASSQASGSYEQYF
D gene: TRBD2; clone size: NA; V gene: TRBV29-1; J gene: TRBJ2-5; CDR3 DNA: TGCAGCGTTGGACTAGCGGGAGTCAGTGAGACCCAGTACTTC; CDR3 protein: CSVGLAGVSETQYF
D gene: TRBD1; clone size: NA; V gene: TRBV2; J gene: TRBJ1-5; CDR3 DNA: TGTGCCAGCAGTACACTGGACAGGGATCAGCCCCAGCATTTT; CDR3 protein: CASSTLDRDQPQHF
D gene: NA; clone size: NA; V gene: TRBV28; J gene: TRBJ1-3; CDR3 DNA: TGTGCCAGCAGGTCCCAGGGAGCGAGAAGAAACACCATATATTTT; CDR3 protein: CASRSQGARRNTIYF
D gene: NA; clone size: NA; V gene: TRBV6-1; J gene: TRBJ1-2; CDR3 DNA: TGTGCCAGCAGTGAAGCGCTGAGGGGGATGGAGGTTGGCTACACCTTC; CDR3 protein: CASSEALRGMEVGYTF
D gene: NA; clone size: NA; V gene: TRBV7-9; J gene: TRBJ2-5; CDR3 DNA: TGTGCCAGCAGCTTACTTGGCCGCCGGATCCAAGAGACCCAGTACTTC; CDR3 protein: CASSLLGRRIQETQYF
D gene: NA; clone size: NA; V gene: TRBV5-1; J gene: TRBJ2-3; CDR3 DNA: TGCGCCAGCAGCTTGGGGCAGGGAGCATCAGATACGCAGTATTTT; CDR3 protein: CASSLGQGASDTQYF
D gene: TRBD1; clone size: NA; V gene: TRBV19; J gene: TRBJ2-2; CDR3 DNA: TGTGCCAGTAGTACCCCGGACAGGTTGCCCACCGGGGAGCTGTTTTTT; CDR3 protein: CASSTPDRLPTGELFF
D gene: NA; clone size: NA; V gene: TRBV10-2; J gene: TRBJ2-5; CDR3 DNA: TGCGCCAGCAGTAGTCAGGGGCAAGAGACCCAGTACTTC; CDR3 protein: CASSSQGQETQYF
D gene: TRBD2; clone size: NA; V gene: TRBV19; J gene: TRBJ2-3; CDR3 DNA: TGTGCCAGTAGTATGGGGGTAGCGGGAGTGACAGATACGCAGTATTTT; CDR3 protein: CASSMGVAGVTDTQYF
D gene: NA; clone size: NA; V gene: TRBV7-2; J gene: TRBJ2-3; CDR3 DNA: TGTGCCAGCAGCTTTCCCGCGGAAGATACGCAGTATTTT; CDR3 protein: CASSFPAEDTQYF
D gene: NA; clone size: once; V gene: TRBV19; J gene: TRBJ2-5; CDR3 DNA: TGTGCCAGTAGTATAGGGCGGGGTGGGGAGACCCAGTACTTC; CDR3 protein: CASSIGRGGETQYF
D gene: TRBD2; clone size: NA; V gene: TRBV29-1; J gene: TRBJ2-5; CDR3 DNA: TGCAGCGTTGTTAAATATCGCGGGGGGGCGGAGACCCAGTACTTC; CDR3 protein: CSVVKYRGGAETQYF
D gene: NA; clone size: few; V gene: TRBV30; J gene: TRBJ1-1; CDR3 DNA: TGTGCCTGGGGGGCAGTGAACACTGAAGCTTTCTTT; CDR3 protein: CAWGAVNTEAFF
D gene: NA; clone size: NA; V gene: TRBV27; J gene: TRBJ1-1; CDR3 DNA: TGTGCCAGCACGTACGCTGGGGGAGGCTACACTGAAGCTTTCTTT; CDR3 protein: CASTYAGGGYTEAFF
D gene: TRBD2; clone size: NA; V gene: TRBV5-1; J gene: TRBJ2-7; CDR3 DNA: TGCGCCAGCAGCTCGGATCCAGCGGGAGGTCTTTTCCACGAGCAGTACTTC; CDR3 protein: CASSSDPAGGLFHEQYF
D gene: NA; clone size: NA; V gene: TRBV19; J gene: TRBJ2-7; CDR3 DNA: TGTGCCAGTACCAAAGGGACCGGGCCTCTCTACGAGCAGTACTTC; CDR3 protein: CASTKGTGPLYEQYF
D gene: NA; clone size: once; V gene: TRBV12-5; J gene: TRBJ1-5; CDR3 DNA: TGTGCTAGTGGTATAAAAAGAGGGTTACATCAGCCCCAGCATTTT; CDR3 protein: CASGIKRGLHQPQHF
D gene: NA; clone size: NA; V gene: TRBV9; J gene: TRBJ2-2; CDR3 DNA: TGTGCCAGCAGCGAAGGGGGATCCACCGGGGAGCTGTTTTTT; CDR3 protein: CASSEGGSTGELFF
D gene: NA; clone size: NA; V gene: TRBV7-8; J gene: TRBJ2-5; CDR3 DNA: TGTGCCAGCAGCTCAACTAGCTTTGGCGAGACCCAGTACTTC; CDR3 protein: CASSSTSFGETQYF
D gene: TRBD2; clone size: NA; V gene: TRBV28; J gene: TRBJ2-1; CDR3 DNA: TGTGCCAGCAGCCCCGAACCTAGCGGGAGGCTGGGGAATGAGCAGTTCTTC; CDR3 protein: CASSPEPSGRLGNEQFF
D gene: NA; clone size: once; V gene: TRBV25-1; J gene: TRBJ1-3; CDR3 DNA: TGTGCCAGCAGCCCTCAGGGAAACACCATATATTTT; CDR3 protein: CASSPQGNTIYF
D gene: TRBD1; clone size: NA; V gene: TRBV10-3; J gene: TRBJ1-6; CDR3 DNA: TGTGCCATCAGTGATGGACAGGGCTATAATTCACCCCTCCACTTT; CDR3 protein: CAISDGQGYNSPLHF
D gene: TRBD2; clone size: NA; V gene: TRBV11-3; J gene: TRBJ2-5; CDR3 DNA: TGTGCCAGCAGCCGAGGACTAGCGGCGAAAGAGACCCAGTACTTC; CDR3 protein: CASSRGLAAKETQYF
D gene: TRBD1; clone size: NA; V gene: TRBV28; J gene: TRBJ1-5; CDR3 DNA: TGTGCCAGCAGTTTATCCGGACAGGGGAACAATCAGCCCCAGCATTTT; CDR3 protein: CASSLSGQGNNQPQHF